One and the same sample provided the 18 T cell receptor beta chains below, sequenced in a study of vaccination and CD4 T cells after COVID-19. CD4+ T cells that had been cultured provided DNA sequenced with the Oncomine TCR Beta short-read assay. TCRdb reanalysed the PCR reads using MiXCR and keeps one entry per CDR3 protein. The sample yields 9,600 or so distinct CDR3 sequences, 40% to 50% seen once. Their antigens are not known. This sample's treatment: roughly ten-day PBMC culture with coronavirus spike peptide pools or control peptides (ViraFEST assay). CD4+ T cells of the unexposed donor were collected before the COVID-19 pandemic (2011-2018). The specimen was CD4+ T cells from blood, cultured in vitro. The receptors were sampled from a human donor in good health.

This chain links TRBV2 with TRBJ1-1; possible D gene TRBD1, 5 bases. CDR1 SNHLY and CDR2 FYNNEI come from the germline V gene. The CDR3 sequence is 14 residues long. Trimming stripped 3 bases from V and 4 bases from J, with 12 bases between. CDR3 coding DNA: TGTGCCAGCAGTGACCGGGGGATTACCACTGAAGCTTTCTTT. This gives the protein CASSDRGITTEAFF.

CDR3 bases: TGTGCCAGCAGTGCCTTAGGACTAGCGGGGCATACTAACGAGCAGTACTTC. This translates into CASSALGLAGHTNEQYF. The rearrangement joins TRBV27 to TRBJ2-7, with 12 bases that match TRBD2. Germline V gene data show CDR1 as MNHEY and CDR2 as SMNVEV (reference sequence). Germline trimming cut 5 bases from V and 5 bases from J; bases unmatched to any gene: 13. The CDR3 length is 17 residues.

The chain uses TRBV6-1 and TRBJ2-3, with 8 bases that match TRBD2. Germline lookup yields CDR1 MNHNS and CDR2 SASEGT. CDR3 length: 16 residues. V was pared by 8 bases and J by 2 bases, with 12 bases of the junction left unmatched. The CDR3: CASSRGEREITDTQYF. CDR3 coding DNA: TGTGCCAGCTCGCGGGGGGAGCGGGAGATCACAGATACGCAGTATTTT.

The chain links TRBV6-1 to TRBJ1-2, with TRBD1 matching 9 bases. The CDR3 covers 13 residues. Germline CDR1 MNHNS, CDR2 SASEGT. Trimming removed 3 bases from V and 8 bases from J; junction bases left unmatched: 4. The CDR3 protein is CASSETGGWGYTF. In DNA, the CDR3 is TGTGCCAGCAGTGAGACAGGGGGTTGGGGCTACACCTTC.

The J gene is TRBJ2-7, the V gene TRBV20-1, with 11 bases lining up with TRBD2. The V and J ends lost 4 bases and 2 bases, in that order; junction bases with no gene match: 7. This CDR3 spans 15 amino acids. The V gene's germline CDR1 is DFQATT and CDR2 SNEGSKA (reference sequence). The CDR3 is CSAISGGAVAYEQYF. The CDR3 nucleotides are TGCAGTGCTATTAGCGGGGGGGCCGTGGCCTACGAGCAGTACTTC.

Here the CDR3 DNA reads TGTGCCACCATGGGGGACATGAACACTGAAGCTTTCTTT. Its protein is CATMGDMNTEAFF. V is TRBV24-1 and J is TRBJ1-1; D is perhaps TRBD1 (6 bases). The CDR3 is made up of 13 amino acids. The germline gives CDR1 KGHDR, CDR2 SFDVKD. V lost 8 bases, J lost 0 bases, and 9 bases lay in between.

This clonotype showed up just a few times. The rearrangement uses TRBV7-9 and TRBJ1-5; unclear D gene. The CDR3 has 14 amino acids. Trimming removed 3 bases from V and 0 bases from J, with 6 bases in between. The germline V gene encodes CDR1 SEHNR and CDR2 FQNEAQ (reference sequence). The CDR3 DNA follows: TGTGCCAGCAGCTTGGACGCTAGCAATCAGCCCCAGCATTTT. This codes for CASSLDASNQPQHF.

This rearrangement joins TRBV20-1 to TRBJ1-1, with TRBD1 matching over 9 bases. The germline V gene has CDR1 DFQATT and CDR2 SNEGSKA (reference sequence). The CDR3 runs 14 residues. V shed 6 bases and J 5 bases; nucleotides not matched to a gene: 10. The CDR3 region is CSAWTGDPGTEAFF. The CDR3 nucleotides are TGCAGTGCGTGGACAGGGGACCCCGGGACTGAAGCTTTCTTT.

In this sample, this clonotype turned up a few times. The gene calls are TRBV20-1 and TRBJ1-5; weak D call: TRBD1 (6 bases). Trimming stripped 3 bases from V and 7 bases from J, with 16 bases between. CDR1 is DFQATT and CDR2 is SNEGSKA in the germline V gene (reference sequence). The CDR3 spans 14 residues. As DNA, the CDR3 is TGCAGTGCTAGGGAAACAGGGACGGGGCAGCCCCAGCATTTT. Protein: CSARETGTGQPQHF.

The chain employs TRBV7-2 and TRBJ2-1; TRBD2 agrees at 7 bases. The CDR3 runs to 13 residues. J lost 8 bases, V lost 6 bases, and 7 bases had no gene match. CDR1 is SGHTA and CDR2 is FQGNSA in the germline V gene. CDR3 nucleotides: TGTGCCAGCAGGGGAGGGGCGCAGTATGAGCAGTTCTTC. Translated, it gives CASRGGAQYEQFF.

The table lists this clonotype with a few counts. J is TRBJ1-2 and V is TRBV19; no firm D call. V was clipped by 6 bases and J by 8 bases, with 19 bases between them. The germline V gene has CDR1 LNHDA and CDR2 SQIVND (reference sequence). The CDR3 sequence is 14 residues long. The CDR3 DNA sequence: TGTGCCAGTAGCCCCAGACCCCTTCGAACGGGCTACACCTTC. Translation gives CASSPRPLRTGYTF.

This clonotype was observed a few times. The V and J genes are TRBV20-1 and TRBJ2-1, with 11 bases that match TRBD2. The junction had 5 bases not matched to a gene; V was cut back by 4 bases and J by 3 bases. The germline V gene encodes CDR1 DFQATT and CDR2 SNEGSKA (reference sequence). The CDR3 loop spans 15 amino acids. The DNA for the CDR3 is TGCAGTGCTAAGAGTACTAGCGGGAGCTACAATGAGCAGTTCTTC. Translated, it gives CSAKSTSGSYNEQFF.

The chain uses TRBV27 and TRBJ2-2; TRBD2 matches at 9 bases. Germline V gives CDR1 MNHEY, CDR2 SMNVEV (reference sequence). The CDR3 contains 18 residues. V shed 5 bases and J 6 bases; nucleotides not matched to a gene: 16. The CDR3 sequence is CASSPRRAGTSSPGELFF. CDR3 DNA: TGTGCCAGCAGTCCACGCCGGGCTGGGACTAGCAGCCCCGGGGAGCTGTTTTTT.

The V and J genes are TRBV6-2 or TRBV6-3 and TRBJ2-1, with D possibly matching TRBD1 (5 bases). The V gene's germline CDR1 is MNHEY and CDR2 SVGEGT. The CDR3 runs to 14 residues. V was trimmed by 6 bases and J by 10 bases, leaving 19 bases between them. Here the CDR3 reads CASRDTAIPQEQFF. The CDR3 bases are TGTGCCAGCAGGGACACCGCAATCCCCCAAGAGCAGTTCTTC.

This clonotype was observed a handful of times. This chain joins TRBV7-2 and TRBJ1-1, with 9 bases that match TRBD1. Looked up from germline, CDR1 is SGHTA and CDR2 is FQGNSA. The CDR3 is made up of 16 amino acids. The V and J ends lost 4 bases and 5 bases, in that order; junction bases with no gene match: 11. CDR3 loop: CASSSGGTGGDTEAFF. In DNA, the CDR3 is TGTGCCAGCAGCTCCGGCGGAACAGGGGGCGATACTGAAGCTTTCTTT. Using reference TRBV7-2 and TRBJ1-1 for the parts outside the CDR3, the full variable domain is GAGVSQSPSNKVTEKGKDVELRCDPISGHTALYWYRQSLGQGLEFLIYFQGNSAPDKSGLPSDRFSAERTGGSVSTLTIQRTQQEDSAVYLCASSSGGTGGDTEAFFGQGTRLTVV.

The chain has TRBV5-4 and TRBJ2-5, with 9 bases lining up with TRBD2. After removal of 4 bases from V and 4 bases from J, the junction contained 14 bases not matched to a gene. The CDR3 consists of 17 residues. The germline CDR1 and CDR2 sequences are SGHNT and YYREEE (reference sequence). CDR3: CASSLPGAGGSGETQYF. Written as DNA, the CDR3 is TGTGCCAGCAGCCTCCCCGGAGCGGGAGGATCAGGAGAGACCCAGTACTTC.

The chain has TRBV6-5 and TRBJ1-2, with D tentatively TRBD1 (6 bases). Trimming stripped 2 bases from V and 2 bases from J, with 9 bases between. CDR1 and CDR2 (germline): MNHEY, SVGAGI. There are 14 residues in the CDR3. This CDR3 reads CASSYRDTNYGYTF. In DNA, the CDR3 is TGTGCCAGCAGTTACCGGGACACCAACTATGGCTACACCTTC.

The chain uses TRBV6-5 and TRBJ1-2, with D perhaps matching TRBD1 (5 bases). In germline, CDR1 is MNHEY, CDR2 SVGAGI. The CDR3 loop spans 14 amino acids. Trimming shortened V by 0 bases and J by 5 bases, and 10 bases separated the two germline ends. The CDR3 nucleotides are TGTGCCAGCAGTTACTCTTCGGCAGGGTATGGCTACACCTTC. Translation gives CASSYSSAGYGYTF.